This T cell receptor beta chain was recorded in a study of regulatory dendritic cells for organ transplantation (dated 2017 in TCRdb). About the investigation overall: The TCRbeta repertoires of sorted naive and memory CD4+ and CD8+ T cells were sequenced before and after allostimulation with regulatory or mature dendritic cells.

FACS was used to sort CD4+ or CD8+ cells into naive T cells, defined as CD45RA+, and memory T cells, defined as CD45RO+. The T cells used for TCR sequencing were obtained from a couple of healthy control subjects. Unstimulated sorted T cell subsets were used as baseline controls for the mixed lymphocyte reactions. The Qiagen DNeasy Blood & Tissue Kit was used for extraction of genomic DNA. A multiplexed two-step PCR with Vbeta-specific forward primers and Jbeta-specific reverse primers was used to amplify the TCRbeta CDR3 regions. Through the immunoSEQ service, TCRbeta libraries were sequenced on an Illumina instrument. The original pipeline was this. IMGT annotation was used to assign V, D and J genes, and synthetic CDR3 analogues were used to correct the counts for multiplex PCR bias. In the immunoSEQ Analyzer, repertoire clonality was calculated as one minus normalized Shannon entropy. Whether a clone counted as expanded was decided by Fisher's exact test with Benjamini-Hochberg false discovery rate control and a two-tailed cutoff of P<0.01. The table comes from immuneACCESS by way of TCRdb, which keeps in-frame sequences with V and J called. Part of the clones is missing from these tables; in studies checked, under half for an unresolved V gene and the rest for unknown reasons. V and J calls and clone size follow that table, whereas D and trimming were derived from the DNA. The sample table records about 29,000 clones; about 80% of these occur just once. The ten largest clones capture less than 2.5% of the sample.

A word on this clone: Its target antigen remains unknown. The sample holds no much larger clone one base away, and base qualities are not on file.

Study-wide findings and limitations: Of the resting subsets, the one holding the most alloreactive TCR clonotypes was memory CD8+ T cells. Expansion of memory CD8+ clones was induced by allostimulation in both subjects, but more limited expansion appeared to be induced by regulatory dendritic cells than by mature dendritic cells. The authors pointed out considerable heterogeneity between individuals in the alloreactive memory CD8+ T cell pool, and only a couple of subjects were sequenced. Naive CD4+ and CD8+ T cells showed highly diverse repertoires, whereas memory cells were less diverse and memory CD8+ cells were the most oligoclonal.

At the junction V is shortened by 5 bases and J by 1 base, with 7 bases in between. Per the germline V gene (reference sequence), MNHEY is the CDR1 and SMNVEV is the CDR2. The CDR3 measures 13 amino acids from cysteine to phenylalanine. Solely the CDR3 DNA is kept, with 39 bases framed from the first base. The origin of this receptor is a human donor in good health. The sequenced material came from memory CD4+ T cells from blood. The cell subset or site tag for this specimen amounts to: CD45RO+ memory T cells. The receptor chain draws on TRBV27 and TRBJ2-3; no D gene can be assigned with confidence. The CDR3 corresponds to CASSRTGTDTQYF. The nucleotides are TGTGCCAGCAGTCGAACAGGCACAGATACGCAGTATTTT.